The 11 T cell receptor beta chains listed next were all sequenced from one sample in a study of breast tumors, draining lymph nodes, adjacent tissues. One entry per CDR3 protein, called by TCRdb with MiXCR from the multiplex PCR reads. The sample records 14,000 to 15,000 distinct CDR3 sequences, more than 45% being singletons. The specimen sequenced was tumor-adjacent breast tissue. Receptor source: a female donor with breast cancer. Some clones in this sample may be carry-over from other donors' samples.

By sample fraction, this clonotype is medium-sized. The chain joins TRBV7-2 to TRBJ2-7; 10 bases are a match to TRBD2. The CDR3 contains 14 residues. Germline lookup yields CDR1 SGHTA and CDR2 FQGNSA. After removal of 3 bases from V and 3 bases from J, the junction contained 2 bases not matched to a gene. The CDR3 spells CASSLQRGGYEQYF. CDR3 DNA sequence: TGTGCCAGCAGCTTGCAGCGGGGGGGCTACGAGCAGTACTTC.

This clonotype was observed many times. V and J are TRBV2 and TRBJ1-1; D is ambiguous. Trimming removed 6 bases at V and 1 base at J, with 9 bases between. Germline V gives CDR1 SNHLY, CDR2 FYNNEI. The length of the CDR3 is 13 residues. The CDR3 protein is CASSQGENTEAFF. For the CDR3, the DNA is TGTGCCAGCAGCCAAGGCGAGAACACTGAAGCTTTCTTT. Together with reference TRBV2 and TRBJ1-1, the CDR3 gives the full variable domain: EPEVTQTPSHQVTQMGQEVILRCVPISNHLYFYWYRQILGQKVEFLVSFYNNEISEKSEIFDDQFSVERPDGSNFTLKIRSTKLEDSAMYFCASSQGENTEAFFGQGTRLTVV.

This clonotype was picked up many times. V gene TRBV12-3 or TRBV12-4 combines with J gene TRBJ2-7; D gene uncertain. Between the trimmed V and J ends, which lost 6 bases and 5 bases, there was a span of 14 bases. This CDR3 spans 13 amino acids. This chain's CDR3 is CASRPLGAHEQYF. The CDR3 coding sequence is TGTGCCAGCAGACCCCTTGGAGCCCACGAGCAGTACTTC.

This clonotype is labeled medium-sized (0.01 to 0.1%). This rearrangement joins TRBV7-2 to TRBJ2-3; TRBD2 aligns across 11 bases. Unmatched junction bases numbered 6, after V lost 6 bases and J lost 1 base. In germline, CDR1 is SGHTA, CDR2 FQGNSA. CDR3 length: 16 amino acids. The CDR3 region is CASRSSGGWGTDTQYF. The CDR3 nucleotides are TGTGCCAGCAGATCTAGCGGGGGGTGGGGCACAGATACGCAGTATTTT.

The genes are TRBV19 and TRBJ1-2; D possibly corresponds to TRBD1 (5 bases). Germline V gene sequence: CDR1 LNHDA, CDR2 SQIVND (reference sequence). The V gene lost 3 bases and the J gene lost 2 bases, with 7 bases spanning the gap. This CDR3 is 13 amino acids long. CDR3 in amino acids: CASSMTENYGYTF. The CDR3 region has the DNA TGTGCCAGTAGTATGACAGAAAACTATGGCTACACCTTC.

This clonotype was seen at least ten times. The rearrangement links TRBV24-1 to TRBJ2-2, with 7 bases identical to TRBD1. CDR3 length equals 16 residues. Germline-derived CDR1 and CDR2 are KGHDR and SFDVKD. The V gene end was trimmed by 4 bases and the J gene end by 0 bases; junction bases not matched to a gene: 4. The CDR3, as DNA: TGTGCCACCAGTGACTCCGGGACAGCGAACACCGGGGAGCTGTTTTTT. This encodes CATSDSGTANTGELFF.

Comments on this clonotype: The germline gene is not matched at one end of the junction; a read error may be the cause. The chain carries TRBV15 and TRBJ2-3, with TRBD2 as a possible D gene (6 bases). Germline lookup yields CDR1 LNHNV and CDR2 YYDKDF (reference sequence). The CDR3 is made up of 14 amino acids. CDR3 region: CATSGGSSTDTQYF. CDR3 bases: TGTGCCACCAGCGGGGGGTCGAGCACGGATACGCAGTATTTT.

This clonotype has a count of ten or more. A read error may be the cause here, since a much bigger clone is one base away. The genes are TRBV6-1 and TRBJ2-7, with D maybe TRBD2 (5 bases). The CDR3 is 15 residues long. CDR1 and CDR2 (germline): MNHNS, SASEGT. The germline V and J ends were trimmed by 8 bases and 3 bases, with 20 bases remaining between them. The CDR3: CASLPVFAGVYEQYF. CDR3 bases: TGTGCCAGCCTACCAGTATTCGCGGGCGTCTACGAGCAGTACTTC.

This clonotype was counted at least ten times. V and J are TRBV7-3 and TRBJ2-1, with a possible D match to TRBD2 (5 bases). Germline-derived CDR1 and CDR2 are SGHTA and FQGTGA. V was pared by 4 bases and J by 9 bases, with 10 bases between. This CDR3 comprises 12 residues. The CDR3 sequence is CASSSLGGEQFF. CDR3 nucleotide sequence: TGTGCCAGCAGCTCCTTAGGAGGTGAGCAGTTCTTC.

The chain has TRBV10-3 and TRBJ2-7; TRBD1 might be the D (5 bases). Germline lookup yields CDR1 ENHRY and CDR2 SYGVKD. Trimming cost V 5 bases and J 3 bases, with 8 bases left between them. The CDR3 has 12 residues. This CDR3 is CAISNTGYEQYV. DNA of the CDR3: TGTGCCATCAGTAACACAGGCTACGAGCAGTACGTC.

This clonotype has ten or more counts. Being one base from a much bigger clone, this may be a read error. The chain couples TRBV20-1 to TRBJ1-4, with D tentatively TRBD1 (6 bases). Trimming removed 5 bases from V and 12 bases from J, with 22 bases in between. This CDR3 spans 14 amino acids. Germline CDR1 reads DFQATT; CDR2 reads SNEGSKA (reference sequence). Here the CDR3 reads CSAQLQGYQAELFF. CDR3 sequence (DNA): TGCAGTGCTCAACTACAGGGCTACCAGGCGGAACTGTTTTTT.